What follows are 10 T cell receptor beta chains derived from one specimen sequenced in a study of cytotoxic CD8 clonotypes in ibrutinib-treated CLL listed by TCRdb under 2021. The method was the immunoSEQ multiplex PCR assay. TCRdb limited this immuneACCESS table to in-frame rearrangements with V and J called. A share of clones is missing; checked studies link under half to unresolved V genes, and the rest is unexplained. The sample yields tens of thousands of clones; 78% were counted once. The ten largest clones add up to around 8.1% of the sample. Here the sequenced sample was PBMCs, taken before ibrutinib treatment. All receptors derive from a human donor with chronic lymphocytic leukemia.

The DNA for the CDR3 is TGTGCCAGCAGCTTAGCCCCAGATACGCAGTATTTT. Its translation is CASSLAPDTQYF. This chain links TRBV7-9 with TRBJ2-3; D remains unclear. The CDR3 has 12 amino acids. The germline V gene encodes CDR1 SEHNR and CDR2 FQNEAQ (reference sequence). The germline V and J ends were trimmed by 0 bases and 4 bases, with 2 bases remaining between them.

The chain recombines TRBV5-1 with TRBJ2-6, with TRBD1 matching over 9 bases. This CDR3 region has 17 residues. J was trimmed by 3 bases and V by 4 bases; bases with no gene match: 8. Germline V gene data show CDR1 as SGHRS and CDR2 as YFSETQ. CDR3 sequence (DNA): TGCGCCAGCAGCCTGGGACAGGGAAGCGGTGGGGCCAACGTCCTGACTTTC. The encoded protein is CASSLGQGSGGANVLTF.

Only a few counts were recorded for this clone. The chain links TRBV21-1 to TRBJ2-3; TRBD2 was called by the table and not checked on the DNA. TRBV21-1 is deemed a pseudogene. The CDR3 runs 18 residues. As DNA, the CDR3 is TGTGCCAGCAGCAAAGAACGGCAGAGGCTAGCTCGGTTAGATACGCAGTATTTT. It codes for CASSKERQRLARLDTQYF.

This clone was seen only a few times. The chain is built from TRBV5-1 and TRBJ2-7, with TRBD2 matching over 12 bases. This CDR3 is built from 15 residues. Per germline, CDR1 SGHRS and CDR2 YFSETQ. V shed 5 bases and J 2 bases; nucleotides not matched to a gene: 5. This CDR3 is CASSPTSGGPYEQYF. CDR3 bases: TGCGCCAGCAGTCCGACTAGCGGGGGACCCTACGAGCAGTACTTC. The full variable domain, in which reference TRBV5-1 and TRBJ2-7 provide the parts outside the CDR3, is KAGVTQTPRYLIKTRGQQVTLSCSPISGHRSVSWYQQTPGQGLQFLFEYFSETQRNKGNFPGRFSGRQFSNSRSEMNVSTLELGDSALYLCASSPTSGGPYEQYFGPGTRLTVT.

This clone was counted between two and nine times. The chain carries TRBV19 and TRBJ1-5; the D is unclear. The germline gives CDR1 LNHDA, CDR2 SQIVND (reference sequence). The ends were cut back, 8 bases at V and 2 bases at J, with 22 bases in the middle. The CDR3 is 17 amino acids. In DNA form, the CDR3 reads TGTGCCAGTCGTACGGCAGGTAGTGTTGTGGGCAATCAGCCCCAGCATTTT. Translating it yields CASRTAGSVVGNQPQHF. The full variable domain, rest sourced from reference TRBV19 and TRBJ1-5, is DGGITQSPKYLFRKEGQNVTLSCEQNLNHDAMYWYRQDPGQGLRLIYYSQIVNDFQKGDIAEGYSVSREKKESFPLTVTSAQKNPTAFYLCASRTAGSVVGNQPQHFGDGTRLSIL.

This clone turned up a few times. The chain has TRBV5-1 and TRBJ1-2, with a possible D match to TRBD1 (6 bases). There are 14 residues in the CDR3. Trimming removed 2 bases at V and 2 bases at J, with 10 bases between. CDR1 SGHRS and CDR2 YFSETQ come from the germline V gene. In nucleotides, the CDR3 is TGCGCCAGCAGCTTCTCAGGGGCGAACTATGGCTACACCTTC. Translated, it gives CASSFSGANYGYTF.

The chain carries TRBV4-1 and TRBJ2-3; D is unresolved. Trimming removed 4 bases from V and 3 bases from J, with 8 bases in between. The CDR3 is 13 residues long. Per germline, CDR1 MGHRA and CDR2 YSYEKL. The DNA for the CDR3 is TGCGCCAGCAGCCTATACGGGACAGATACGCAGTATTTT. Its translation is CASSLYGTDTQYF.

J is TRBJ2-1 and V is TRBV28; 11 bases match TRBD2. The CDR3 covers 21 residues. Germline CDR1 is MDHEN and CDR2 is SYDVKM. Trimming removed 3 bases from V and 5 bases from J; junction bases left unmatched: 21. In DNA form, the CDR3 reads TGTGCCAGCAGTTTGGGCTATAGTTGGCCCCACGGGACTAGCGGCAACAATGAGCAGTTCTTC. Its translation: CASSLGYSWPHGTSGNNEQFF.

The chain is built from TRBV29-1 and TRBJ2-2, with a possible D match to TRBD1 (5 bases). This CDR3 has 13 amino acids. Germline-derived CDR1 and CDR2 are SQVTM and ANQGSEA. The germline V and J ends were trimmed by 5 bases and 7 bases, with 14 bases remaining between them. CDR3 amino acids: CSVRQGTFGELFF. DNA for the CDR3: TGCAGCGTTCGCCAGGGTACCTTCGGGGAGCTGTTTTTT.

The chain employs TRBV7-2 and TRBJ2-5; unclear D gene. This CDR3 is 14 amino acids long. The V and J ends lost 4 bases and 1 base respectively, with 10 bases between them. Germline lookup yields CDR1 SGHTA and CDR2 FQGNSA. CDR3 region: CASSSGPLQETQYF. The DNA for the CDR3 is TGTGCCAGCAGCTCCGGACCCCTCCAAGAGACCCAGTACTTC. Full variable domain (missing parts from reference TRBV7-2 and TRBJ2-5): GAGVSQSPSNKVTEKGKDVELRCDPISGHTALYWYRQSLGQGLEFLIYFQGNSAPDKSGLPSDRFSAERTGGSVSTLTIQRTQQEDSAVYLCASSSGPLQETQYFGPGTRLLVL.